The 15 T cell receptor beta chains reported below all come from one sample, sequenced in a study of blood T cell repertoires in COVID-19 (dated by TCRdb to 2019 to 2021). Library preparation was by the immunoSEQ multiplex PCR assay. Drawn from immuneACCESS, this table holds only the in-frame rearrangements with V and J called that TCRdb kept. Clones are partly lost; checked studies trace under half to an unresolved V gene and leave the rest unexplained. Across this sample there are 80,000 to 100,000 clones, with around 85% seen only once. The leading ten clones occupy about 4.3% of the sample. The sample consisted of peripheral blood. These receptors all come from a man between 60 and 70 years old with acute or convalescent COVID-19.

This sequence joins TRBV14 and TRBJ2-3; D is uncertain. Germline loops: CDR1 SGHDN, CDR2 FVKESK. This CDR3 spans 14 amino acids. V shed 3 bases and J shed 2 bases, with 9 bases lying between them. As DNA, the CDR3 is TGTGCCAGCAGCCACCGAGAGCACACAGATACGCAGTATTTT. Translated, it gives CASSHREHTDTQYF.

This chain uses TRBV7-2 with TRBJ1-4; tentative D call: TRBD1 (6 bases). This CDR3 spans 19 amino acids. V gave up 5 bases and J gave up 8 bases, with 30 bases separating them. Germline assignment: CDR1 SGHTA and CDR2 FQGNSA. CDR3 amino acids: CASSHILGGKDRVGEKLFF. In DNA, the CDR3 is TGTGCCAGCAGCCACATTCTCGGGGGGAAGGACAGAGTAGGCGAAAAACTGTTTTTT.

This chain uses TRBV2 with TRBJ1-2; weak D call: TRBD1 (5 bases). Trimming removed 1 base from V and 3 bases from J, with 12 bases in between. Germline CDR1 and CDR2: SNHLY and FYNNEI. This CDR3 contains 15 residues. CDR3 nucleotide sequence: TGTGCCAGCAGTGAAGGTGCGGGGGTTGACTATGGCTACACCTTC. This encodes CASSEGAGVDYGYTF. The variable domain in full, with the rest retrieved from reference TRBV2 and TRBJ1-2, is EPEVTQTPSHQVTQMGQEVILRCVPISNHLYFYWYRQILGQKVEFLVSFYNNEISEKSEIFDDQFSVERPDGSNFTLKIRSTKLEDSAMYFCASSEGAGVDYGYTFGSGTRLTVV.

The chain links TRBV6-5 to TRBJ2-5; 8 bases agree with TRBD1. CDR3 size: 13 residues. Germline values: CDR1 MNHEY, CDR2 SVGAGI. V was clipped by 6 bases and J by 7 bases; unmatched bases: 7. CDR3 sequence (DNA): TGTGCCAGCAGCGAGGACAGGGATGGGACCCAGTACTTC. It is translated as CASSEDRDGTQYF.

The chain is built from TRBV5-8 and TRBJ1-5; tentatively, D is TRBD1 (5 bases). The V end was cut by 1 base, the J end by 0 bases, with 11 bases between. CDR3 length: 16 residues. Germline CDR1 SGHTS, CDR2 YDEGEE. The CDR3 here is CASSLWGRYSNQPQHF. For the CDR3, the DNA is TGTGCCAGCAGCTTGTGGGGGAGGTATAGCAATCAGCCCCAGCATTTT.

The chain combines TRBV10-3 with TRBJ2-1, with TRBD1 matching 8 bases. The CDR3 length is 15 residues. Trimming removed 5 bases from V and 5 bases from J; junction bases left unmatched: 8. Germline CDR1 reads ENHRY; CDR2 reads SYGVKD. The CDR3 region has the DNA TGTGCCATCAGTAAAGGACAGGGAATCGACAATGAGCAGTTCTTC. Translation: CAISKGQGIDNEQFF.

The rearrangement uses TRBV10-3 and TRBJ2-3, with a weak D call TRBD2 (5 bases). The CDR3 has 14 residues. Trimming shortened V by 7 bases and J by 2 bases, and 13 bases separated the two germline ends. The germline V gene has CDR1 ENHRY and CDR2 SYGVKD. The CDR3 reads CAITPDSNTDTQYF. CDR3 coding DNA: TGTGCCATCACCCCGGACTCAAACACAGATACGCAGTATTTT.

The V call is TRBV24-1, the J call TRBJ2-3; 11 nucleotides match TRBD1. The V gene's germline CDR1 is KGHDR and CDR2 SFDVKD. V lost 4 bases to trimming and J lost 4 bases; unmatched junction nucleotides: 6. The CDR3 spans 16 residues. This CDR3 is CATSDPTGQGADTQYF. The CDR3 region has the DNA TGTGCCACCAGTGACCCAACGGGACAGGGGGCAGATACGCAGTATTTT.

CDR3 sequence: CASTGQGVPEAFF. For the CDR3, the DNA is TGTGCCAGCACCGGACAGGGGGTCCCTGAAGCTTTCTTT. V usage is TRBV11-3 and J usage is TRBJ1-1; 10 nucleotides agree with TRBD1. This CDR3 is 13 amino acids long. Trimming cost V 7 bases and J 6 bases; bases outside gene matches: 5. Germline V gene sequence: CDR1 SGHNT, CDR2 YENEEA.

This clone was detected ten times or more. This chain links TRBV11-3 with TRBJ1-1, with D hard to call. The V gene lost 0 bases and the J gene lost 0 bases, with 14 bases spanning the gap. The CDR3 is made up of 17 amino acids. The germline CDR1 and CDR2 sequences are SGHNT and YENEEA. CDR3 residues: CASSLDLGRMLNTEAFF. The CDR3 DNA sequence: TGTGCCAGCAGCTTAGATCTGGGCAGGATGTTGAACACTGAAGCTTTCTTT.

The rearrangement links TRBV13 to TRBJ2-7; D is possibly TRBD1 (5 bases). The germline V gene has CDR1 PRHDT and CDR2 FYEKMQ (reference sequence). Between the trimmed V and J ends, which lost 1 base and 3 bases, there was a span of 10 bases. The CDR3 runs to 14 residues. CDR3 loop: CASSLVGQSYEQYF. For the CDR3, the DNA is TGTGCCAGCAGCTTAGTAGGACAAAGCTACGAGCAGTACTTC.

This sequence joins TRBV7-9 and TRBJ2-5, with 7 bases that match TRBD2. The CDR3 has 14 residues. V was clipped by 5 bases and J by 5 bases; unmatched bases: 8. Looked up from germline, CDR1 is SEHNR and CDR2 is FQNEAQ (reference sequence). The CDR3 bases are TGTGCCAGCAGCCGGGGGGACGGTGTGGAGACCCAGTACTTC. Translated, it gives CASSRGDGVETQYF.

The chain uses TRBV15 and TRBJ2-1; 8 nucleotides agree with TRBD1. Looked up from germline, CDR1 is LNHNV and CDR2 is YYDKDF (reference sequence). V shed 0 bases, J shed 5 bases, and the junction held 6 bases outside the gene matches. This CDR3 is 16 amino acids long. For the CDR3, the DNA is TGTGCCACCAGCAGAGACCTTGGACAGGGAGACAATGAGCAGTTCTTC. This codes for CATSRDLGQGDNEQFF.

Of note for this clone: At one end the junction does not follow the germline gene, possibly because of a read error. V is TRBV6-5 and J is TRBJ1-4; 8 positions match TRBD1. The germline V gene encodes CDR1 MNHEY and CDR2 SVGAGI. CDR3 length: 14 amino acids. CDR3 sequence: CASSYQGANEKLFF. The CDR3 coding sequence is TGTGCCAGCAGTTACCAGGGGGCTAACGAAAAACTGTTTTTT.

The count of this clone is one. V usage is TRBV6-6 and J usage is TRBJ1-2; 10 positions agree with TRBD1. From germline, CDR1 is MNHNY and CDR2 SVGAGI (reference sequence). The CDR3 covers 15 residues. With V trimmed by 0 bases and J by 8 bases, 6 bases remained unmatched. This CDR3 is CASSYSTGGLRGYTF. CDR3 nucleotides: TGTGCCAGCAGTTACTCGACAGGGGGCCTTCGCGGCTACACCTTC.